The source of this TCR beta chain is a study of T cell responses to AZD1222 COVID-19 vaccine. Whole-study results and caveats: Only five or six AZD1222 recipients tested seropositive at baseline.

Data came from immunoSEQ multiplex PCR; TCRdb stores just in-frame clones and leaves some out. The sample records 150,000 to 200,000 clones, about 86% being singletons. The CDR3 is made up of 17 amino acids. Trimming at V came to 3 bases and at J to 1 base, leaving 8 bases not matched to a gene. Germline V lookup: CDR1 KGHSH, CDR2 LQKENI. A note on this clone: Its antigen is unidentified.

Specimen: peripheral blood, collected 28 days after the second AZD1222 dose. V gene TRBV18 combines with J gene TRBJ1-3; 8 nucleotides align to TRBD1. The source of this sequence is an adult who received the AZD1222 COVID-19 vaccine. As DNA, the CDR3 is TGTGCCAGCTCACCCCTCGCAGGGGGCGCGTCTGGAAACACCATATATTTT. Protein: CASSPLAGGASGNTIYF.